The 8 T cell receptor beta chains below all came from one sample that was sequenced in a study of T cell responses to AZD1222 COVID-19 vaccine. TCRdb's copy holds only in-frame clones and misses some; the assay was immunoSEQ multiplex PCR. The data hold about 67,000 clones, with 83% observed a single time. Sample: peripheral blood, taken 28 days after the second AZD1222 dose. All receptors derive from an adult who received the AZD1222 COVID-19 vaccine.

This clone ranks as medium-sized. The J gene is TRBJ2-2, the V gene TRBV2; no firm D call. CDR3 length: 18 residues. V was pared by 3 bases and J by 3 bases, with 20 bases between. The germline V gene encodes CDR1 SNHLY and CDR2 FYNNEI. The CDR3 here is CASSEYVNRATDTGELFF. The CDR3 nucleotides are TGTGCCAGCAGTGAGTATGTGAATCGGGCGACGGACACCGGGGAGCTGTTTTTT.

The chain links TRBV28 to TRBJ1-5, with D unclear. V shed 1 base and J shed 6 bases, with 10 bases lying between them. Germline V CDR1 and CDR2: MDHEN, SYDVKM. The CDR3 contains 14 residues. The CDR3 DNA sequence: TGTGCCAGCAGTTTATCCCGGGTAGGTCAGCCCCAGCATTTT. As protein: CASSLSRVGQPQHF.

This chain connects TRBV18 to TRBJ1-3; weak D call: TRBD1 (5 bases). Germline loops: CDR1 KGHSH, CDR2 LQKENI. The CDR3 spans 17 residues. The V and J ends lost 2 bases and 0 bases respectively, with 14 bases between them. Here the CDR3 DNA reads TGTGCCAGCTCACCATTTTTCAGGGAGAGCTCTGGAAACACCATATATTTT. Protein product: CASSPFFRESSGNTIYF.

This clone was seen a single time. J is TRBJ1-6 and V is TRBV6-6, with D uncertain. Trimming took off 2 bases at V and 10 bases at J, with 9 bases between the two ends. From germline, CDR1 is MNHNY and CDR2 SVGAGI (reference sequence). The CDR3 contains 13 residues. This CDR3 is CASSYGMQSPLHF. In DNA, the CDR3 is TGTGCCAGCAGTTACGGTATGCAATCACCCCTCCACTTT.

V and J are TRBV5-1 and TRBJ2-5; 12 bases are a match to TRBD2. After removal of 0 bases from V and 1 base from J, the junction contained 4 bases not matched to a gene. The CDR3 is 17 amino acids. Germline loops: CDR1 SGHRS, CDR2 YFSETQ. As DNA, the CDR3 is TGCGCCAGCAGCTTGGGACTAGCGGGGGTTCTCCAAGAGACCCAGTACTTC. Translation gives CASSLGLAGVLQETQYF.

With regard to this clone: The germline gene is not matched at one end of the junction; a read error may be the cause. This rearrangement joins TRBV4-2 to TRBJ1-2; 9 bases fit TRBD1. The germline gives CDR1 LGHNA, CDR2 YNFKEQ. The CDR3 has 13 amino acids. This CDR3 reads CASSLDRGDGCAF. CDR3 nucleotide sequence: TGTGCCAGCAGTCTGGACAGGGGCGATGGCTGTGCCTTC.

This chain joins TRBV3-1 (or the pseudogene TRBV3-2) and TRBJ1-4, with 9 bases fitting TRBD1. The germline CDR1 and CDR2 sequences are LGHDT and YNNKEL (reference sequence). After removal of 4 bases from V and 8 bases from J, the junction contained 8 bases not matched to a gene. This CDR3 region has 15 residues. The CDR3 nucleotides read TGTGCCAGCAGCCTATGGGACAGGGCAAGGGAAAAACTGTTTTTT. Protein product: CASSLWDRAREKLFF.

The genes are TRBV12-3 or TRBV12-4 and TRBJ1-1; possible D gene TRBD1, 6 bases. V was trimmed by 6 bases and J by 10 bases, leaving 18 bases between them. The CDR3 consists of 13 residues. CDR3 sequence (DNA): TGTGCCAGCAGATACAGGGCCGTGAGGGGAGCTTTCTTT. Protein: CASRYRAVRGAFF.